These T cell receptor beta chains were read from a single sample in a study of T-cell reconstitution after alpha-beta-depleted transplantation in children. Each CDR3 protein gets one entry after TCRdb re-called the PCR reads with MiXCR. The top ten clones hold around 5.6% of a sample with approximately 490,000 distinct CDR3 sequences, 12% of them seen once. The source was PBMCs from the stem cell graft donor, collected from the stem cell graft. The receptors were sampled from a human donor who donated a stem cell graft to a child with combined immunodeficiency. CDR3s leave out the opening cysteine and the closing phenylalanine or tryptophan. D genes are given only for firm matches.

J: TRBJ2-5; V: TRBV12-3/TRBV12-4; D: -; CDR3: ASSSLEQETQY
J: TRBJ1-2; V: TRBV27; D: TRBD1; CDR3: ASSQGTGGSDGYT
J: TRBJ1-4; V: TRBV5-1; D: TRBD1; CDR3: ASSLEGAREKLF
J: TRBJ2-1; V: TRBV7-2; D: TRBD2; CDR3: ASSSLAGELAEQF
J: TRBJ1-5; V: TRBV28; D: -; CDR3: ASSSSEGWNQPQH
J: TRBJ2-1; V: TRBV6-2/TRBV6-3; D: TRBD2; CDR3: ASRPIRGGLAGRSSYNEQF
J: TRBJ2-7; V: TRBV9; D: -; CDR3: ASSVGGRSYEQY
J: TRBJ1-6; V: TRBV5-1; D: -; CDR3: ASSLGRDNSPLH
J: TRBJ2-5; V: TRBV7-2; D: TRBD1; CDR3: ASRYRQGVGETQY
J: TRBJ2-7; V: TRBV9; D: TRBD2; CDR3: ASSVGLAGVNEQY
J: TRBJ2-3; V: TRBV5-1; D: TRBD2; CDR3: ASSLVGLEADTQY
J: TRBJ2-7; V: TRBV10-3; D: -; CDR3: AISEFGPRAEQY
J: TRBJ2-5; V: TRBV7-2; D: -; CDR3: ASSLGTAAVQETQY
J: TRBJ2-5; V: TRBV7-9; D: -; CDR3: ASSLARGTQETQY
J: TRBJ2-1; V: TRBV27; D: -; CDR3: ASSPYSGRGLANSYNEQF
J: TRBJ2-1; V: TRBV9; D: TRBD2; CDR3: ASSGTERGSYNEQF
J: TRBJ2-5; V: TRBV7-8; D: TRBD2; CDR3: ASSLGARELETQY
J: TRBJ2-7; V: TRBV3-1; D: TRBD2; CDR3: ASSPPSGRAWYEQY
J: TRBJ2-2; V: TRBV3-1; D: -; CDR3: ASSPGANTGELF